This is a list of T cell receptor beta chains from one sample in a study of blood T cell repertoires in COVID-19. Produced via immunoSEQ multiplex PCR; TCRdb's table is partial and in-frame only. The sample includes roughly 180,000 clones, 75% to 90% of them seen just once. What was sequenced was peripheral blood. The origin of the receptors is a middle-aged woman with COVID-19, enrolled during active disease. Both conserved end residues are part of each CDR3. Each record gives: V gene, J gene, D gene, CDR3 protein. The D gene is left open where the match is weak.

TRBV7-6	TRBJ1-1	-	CASRPNPGDTEAFF
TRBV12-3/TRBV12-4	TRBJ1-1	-	CASSSVNTEAFF
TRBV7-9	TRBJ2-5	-	CASRVGMGQETQYF
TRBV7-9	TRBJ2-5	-	CASSSQETQYF
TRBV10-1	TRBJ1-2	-	CASSEPPYGGAPYGYTF
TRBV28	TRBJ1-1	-	CAVQGGVTEAFF
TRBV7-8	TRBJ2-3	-	CASSFRGTQYF
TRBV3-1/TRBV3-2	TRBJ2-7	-	CASRRSLGELGEEYF
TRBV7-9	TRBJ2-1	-	CASRIRPEGEQFF
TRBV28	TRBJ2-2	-	CASYGTSNTGELFF
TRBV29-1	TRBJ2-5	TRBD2	CSVREGLETQYF
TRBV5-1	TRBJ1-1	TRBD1	CASSSGQGGSTEAFF
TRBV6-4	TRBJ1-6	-	CASSDGRDNSPLHF
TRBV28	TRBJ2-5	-	CASSLVSAKTQYF
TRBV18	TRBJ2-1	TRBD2	CASSRLVLADHNEQFF
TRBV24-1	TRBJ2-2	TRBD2	CATSDLGSPGLAGYTGELFF
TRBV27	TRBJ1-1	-	CASSLGTAEAFF
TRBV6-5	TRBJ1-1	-	CASSFLTATKNTEAFF
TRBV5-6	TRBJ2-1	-	CASSLGQHNEQFF
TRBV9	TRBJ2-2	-	CASSLAQGGTGELFF
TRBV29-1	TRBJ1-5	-	CSVGGGGNQPQHF
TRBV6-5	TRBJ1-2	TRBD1	CASITPGTGVDYTF